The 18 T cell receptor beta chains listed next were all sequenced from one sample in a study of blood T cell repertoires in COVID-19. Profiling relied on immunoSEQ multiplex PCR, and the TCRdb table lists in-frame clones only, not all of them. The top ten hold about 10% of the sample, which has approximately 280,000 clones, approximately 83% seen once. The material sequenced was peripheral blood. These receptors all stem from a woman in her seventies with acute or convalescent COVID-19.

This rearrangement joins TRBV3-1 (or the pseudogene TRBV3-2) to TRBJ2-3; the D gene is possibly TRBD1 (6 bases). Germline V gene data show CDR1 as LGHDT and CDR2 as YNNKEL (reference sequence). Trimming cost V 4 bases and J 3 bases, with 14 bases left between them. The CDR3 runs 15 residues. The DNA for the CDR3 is TGTGCCAGCAGCCGGGACACCGCGGGTACAGATACGCAGTATTTT. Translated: CASSRDTAGTDTQYF.

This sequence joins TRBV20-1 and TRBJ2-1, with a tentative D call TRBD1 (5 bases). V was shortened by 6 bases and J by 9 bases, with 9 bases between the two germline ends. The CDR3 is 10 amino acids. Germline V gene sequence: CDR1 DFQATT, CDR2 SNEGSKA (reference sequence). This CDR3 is CSALRGEQFF. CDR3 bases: TGCAGTGCCCTAAGGGGTGAGCAGTTCTTC.

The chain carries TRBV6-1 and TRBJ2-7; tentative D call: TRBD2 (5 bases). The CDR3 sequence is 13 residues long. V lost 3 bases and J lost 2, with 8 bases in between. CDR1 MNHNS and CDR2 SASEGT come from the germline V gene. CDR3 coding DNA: TGTGCCAGCAGTGACCGGGGTCCCTACGAGCAGTACTTC. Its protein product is CASSDRGPYEQYF.

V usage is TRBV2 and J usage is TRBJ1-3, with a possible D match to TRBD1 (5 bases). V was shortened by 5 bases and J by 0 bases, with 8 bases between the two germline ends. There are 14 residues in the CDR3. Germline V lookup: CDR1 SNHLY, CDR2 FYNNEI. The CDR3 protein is CASSRGGSGNTIYF. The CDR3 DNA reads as TGTGCCAGCAGTCGCGGGGGCTCTGGAAACACCATATATTTT.

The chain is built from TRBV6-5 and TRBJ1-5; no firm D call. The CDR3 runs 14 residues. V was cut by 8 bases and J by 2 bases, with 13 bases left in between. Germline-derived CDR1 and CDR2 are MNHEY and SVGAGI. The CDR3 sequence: CASGPGIGNQPQHF. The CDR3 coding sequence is TGTGCCAGCGGACCGGGAATCGGCAATCAGCCCCAGCATTTT.

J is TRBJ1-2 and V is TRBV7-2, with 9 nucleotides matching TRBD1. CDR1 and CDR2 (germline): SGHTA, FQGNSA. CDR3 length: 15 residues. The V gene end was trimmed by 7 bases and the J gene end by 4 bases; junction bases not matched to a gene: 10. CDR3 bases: TGTGCCAGCACCGCTAGGACAGGGGTCCTCTATGGCTACACCTTC. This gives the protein CASTARTGVLYGYTF.

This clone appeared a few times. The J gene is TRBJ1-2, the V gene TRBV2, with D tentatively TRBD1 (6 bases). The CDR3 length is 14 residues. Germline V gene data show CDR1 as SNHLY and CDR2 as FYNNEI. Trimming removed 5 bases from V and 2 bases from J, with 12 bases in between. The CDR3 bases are TGTGCCAGCAGTACAGGGTTTTCCAACTATGGCTACACCTTC. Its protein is CASSTGFSNYGYTF.

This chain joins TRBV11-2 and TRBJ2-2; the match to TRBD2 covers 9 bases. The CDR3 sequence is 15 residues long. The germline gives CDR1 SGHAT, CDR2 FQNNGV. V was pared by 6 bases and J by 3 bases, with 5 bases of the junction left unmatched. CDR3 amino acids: CASSPTSGYTGELFF. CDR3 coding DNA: TGTGCCAGCAGTCCGACTAGCGGTTACACCGGGGAGCTGTTTTTT.

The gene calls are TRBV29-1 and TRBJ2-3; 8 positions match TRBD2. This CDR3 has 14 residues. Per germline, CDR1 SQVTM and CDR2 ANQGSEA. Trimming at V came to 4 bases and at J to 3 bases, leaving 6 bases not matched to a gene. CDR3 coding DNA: TGCAGCGTTGGGGGCGGCGGGGGGACAGATACGCAGTATTTT. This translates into CSVGGGGGTDTQYF.

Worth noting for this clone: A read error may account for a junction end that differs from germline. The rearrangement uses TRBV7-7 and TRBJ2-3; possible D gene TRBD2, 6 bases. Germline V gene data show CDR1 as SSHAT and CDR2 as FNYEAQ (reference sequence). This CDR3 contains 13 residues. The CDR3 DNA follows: TGTGCTAGCAGCTTTTCGGGGGCAGATACGCAGTATTTT. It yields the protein CASSFSGADTQYF.

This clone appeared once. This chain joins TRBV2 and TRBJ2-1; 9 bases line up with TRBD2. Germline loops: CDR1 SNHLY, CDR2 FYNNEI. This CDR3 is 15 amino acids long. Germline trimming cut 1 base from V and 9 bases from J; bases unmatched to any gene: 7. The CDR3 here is CASSEGGLAGTEQFF. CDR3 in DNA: TGTGCCAGCAGTGAAGGAGGGCTAGCGGGGACTGAGCAGTTCTTC.

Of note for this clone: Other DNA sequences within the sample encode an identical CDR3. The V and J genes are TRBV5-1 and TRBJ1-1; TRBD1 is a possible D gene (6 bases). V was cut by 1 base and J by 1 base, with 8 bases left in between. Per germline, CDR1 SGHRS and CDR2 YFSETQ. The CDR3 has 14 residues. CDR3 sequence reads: CASSLLTGNTEAFF. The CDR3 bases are TGCGCCAGCAGCTTGTTGACAGGGAACACTGAAGCTTTCTTT. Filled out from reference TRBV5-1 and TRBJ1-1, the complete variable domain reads KAGVTQTPRYLIKTRGQQVTLSCSPISGHRSVSWYQQTPGQGLQFLFEYFSETQRNKGNFPGRFSGRQFSNSRSEMNVSTLELGDSALYLCASSLLTGNTEAFFGQGTRLTVV.

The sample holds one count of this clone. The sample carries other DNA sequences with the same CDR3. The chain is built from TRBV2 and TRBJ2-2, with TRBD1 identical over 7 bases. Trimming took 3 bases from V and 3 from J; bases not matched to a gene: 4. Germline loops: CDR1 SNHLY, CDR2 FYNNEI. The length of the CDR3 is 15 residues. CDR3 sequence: CASSEEGGYTGELFF. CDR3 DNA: TGTGCCAGCAGTGAGGAAGGGGGCTACACCGGGGAGCTGTTTTTT.

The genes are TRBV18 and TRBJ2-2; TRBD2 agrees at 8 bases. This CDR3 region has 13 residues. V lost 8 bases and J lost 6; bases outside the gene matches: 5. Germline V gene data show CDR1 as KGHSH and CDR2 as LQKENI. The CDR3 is CASTYSGAGELFF. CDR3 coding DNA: TGTGCCAGCACCTATAGCGGGGCCGGGGAGCTGTTTTTT.

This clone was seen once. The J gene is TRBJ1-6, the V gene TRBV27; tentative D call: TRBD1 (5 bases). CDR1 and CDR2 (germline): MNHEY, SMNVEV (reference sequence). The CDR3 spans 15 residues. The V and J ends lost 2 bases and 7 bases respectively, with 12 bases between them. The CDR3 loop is CASSLGGGINSPLHF. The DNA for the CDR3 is TGTGCCAGCAGTTTAGGGGGGGGAATAAATTCACCCCTCCACTTT.

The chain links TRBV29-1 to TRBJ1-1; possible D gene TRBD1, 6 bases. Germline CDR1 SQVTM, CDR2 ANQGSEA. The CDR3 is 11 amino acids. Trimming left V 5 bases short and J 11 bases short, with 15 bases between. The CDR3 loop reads CSVRQARFAFF. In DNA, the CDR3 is TGCAGCGTTCGACAGGCGCGTTTCGCTTTCTTT. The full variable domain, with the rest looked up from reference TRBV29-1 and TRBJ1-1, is SAVISQKPSRDICQRGTSLTIQCQVDSQVTMMFWYRQQPGQSLTLIATANQGSEATYESGFVIDKFPISRPNLTFSTLTVSNMSPEDSSIYLCSVRQARFAFFGQGTRLTVV.

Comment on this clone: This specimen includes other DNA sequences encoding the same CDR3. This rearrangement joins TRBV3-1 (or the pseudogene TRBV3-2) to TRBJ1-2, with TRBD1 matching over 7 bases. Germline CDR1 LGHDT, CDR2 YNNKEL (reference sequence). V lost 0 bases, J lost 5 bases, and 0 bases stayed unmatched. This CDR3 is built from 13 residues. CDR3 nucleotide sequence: TGTGCCAGCAGCCAAGAGACAGGGTATGGCTACACCTTC. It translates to CASSQETGYGYTF.

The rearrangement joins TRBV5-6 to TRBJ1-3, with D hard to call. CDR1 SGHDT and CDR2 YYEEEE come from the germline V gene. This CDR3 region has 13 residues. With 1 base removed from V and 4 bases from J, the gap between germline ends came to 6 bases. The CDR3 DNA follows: TGTGCCAGCAGCTTGTCGGGAGGAAACACCATATATTTT. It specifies CASSLSGGNTIYF.